This TCR beta chain comes out of a study of blood T cell repertoires in COVID-19. This table comes from immunoSEQ multiplex PCR, and its TCRdb copy is limited to in-frame clones, with some not included. The sample carries around 160,000 clones, about 85% recorded once. V gave up 2 bases and J gave up 8 bases, with 15 bases separating them. Germline loops: CDR1 WSHSY, CDR2 SAAADI. This CDR3 is built from 14 residues. Sequences were obtained from peripheral blood. The V and J genes are TRBV10-2 and TRBJ1-2, with D possibly TRBD1 on 6 matching bases. The sequence came from a young man with acute or convalescent COVID-19. CDR3 protein: CASSEVVTGLGYTF. The CDR3 DNA reads as TGCGCCAGCAGTGAGGTGGTTACAGGGCTCGGCTACACCTTC.